A selection of T cell receptor beta chains follows, all from one sample in a study of T cell repertoires in cytomegalovirus infection. From the reads, TCRdb called clonotypes with MiXCR, one entry per CDR3 protein. Here the sample spans about 110,000 distinct CDR3 sequences, 42% being singletons. Which antigens these TCRs recognize remains unknown. The sample here was CD8+ T cells from cultured PBMCs, taken from culture after CMV antigen stimulation. All receptors come from a human donor in good health (CMV status not recorded). Some clones in this sample may be carry-over from other donors' samples. CDR3s include the opening cysteine and the closing phenylalanine or tryptophan. The order of the fields is V gene, CDR3 length, J gene, clone size, D gene, CDR3 protein, CDR3 DNA. D genes are given only for firm matches. Clone size is shown for a subset of rows, as once, few, many or a class of expanded clone.

V gene: TRBV4-1; CDR3 length: 16; J gene: TRBJ2-2; clone size: few; D gene: -; CDR3 protein: CASSQLGTAGTGELFF; CDR3 DNA: TGCGCCAGCAGCCAACTCGGGACAGCGGGCACCGGGGAGCTGTTTTTT
V gene: TRBV10-3; CDR3 length: 15; J gene: TRBJ1-1; clone size: -; D gene: TRBD1; CDR3 protein: CAISNSDRGGNEAFF; CDR3 DNA: TGTGCCATCAGTAACTCGGACAGGGGAGGTAATGAAGCTTTCTTT
V gene: TRBV28; CDR3 length: 14; J gene: TRBJ1-1; clone size: few; D gene: -; CDR3 protein: CASSFTRGGTEAFF; CDR3 DNA: TGTGCCAGCAGTTTTACAAGGGGAGGGACTGAAGCTTTCTTT
V gene: TRBV15; CDR3 length: 14; J gene: TRBJ2-2; clone size: -; D gene: -; CDR3 protein: CATSRKGNTGELFF; CDR3 DNA: TGTGCCACCAGCAGAAAGGGGAACACCGGGGAGCTGTTTTTT
V gene: TRBV6-5; CDR3 length: 16; J gene: TRBJ1-2; clone size: many; D gene: -; CDR3 protein: CASSLSGWTGEYGYTF; CDR3 DNA: TGTGCCAGCAGTTTATCCGGCTGGACGGGAGAGTATGGCTACACCTTC
V gene: TRBV6-1; CDR3 length: 14; J gene: TRBJ2-7; clone size: -; D gene: TRBD2; CDR3 protein: CASSEGRGAYEQYF; CDR3 DNA: TGTGCCAGCAGTGAAGGACGGGGGGCCTACGAGCAGTACTTC
V gene: TRBV7-8; CDR3 length: 16; J gene: TRBJ1-2; clone size: many; D gene: -; CDR3 protein: CASSLGRTGGSYGYTF; CDR3 DNA: TGTGCCAGCAGCTTAGGCCGGACCGGAGGGAGCTATGGCTACACCTTC
V gene: TRBV12-3/TRBV12-4; CDR3 length: 11; J gene: TRBJ2-7; clone size: -; D gene: -; CDR3 protein: CASGMGTEQYF; CDR3 DNA: TGTGCCAGCGGGATGGGTACGGAGCAGTACTTC
V gene: TRBV28; CDR3 length: 14; J gene: TRBJ2-7; clone size: -; D gene: TRBD1; CDR3 protein: CATAGTTGYYEQYF; CDR3 DNA: TGTGCCACCGCCGGTACGACAGGGTACTACGAGCAGTACTTC
V gene: TRBV7-6; CDR3 length: 15; J gene: TRBJ2-1; clone size: few; D gene: -; CDR3 protein: CASSLGGRMDNEQFF; CDR3 DNA: TGTGCCAGCAGCTTAGGAGGGCGTATGGACAATGAGCAGTTCTTC
V gene: TRBV12-3/TRBV12-4; CDR3 length: 15; J gene: TRBJ2-4; clone size: few; D gene: -; CDR3 protein: CASSWGNLAKNIQYF; CDR3 DNA: TGTGCCAGCAGTTGGGGTAATCTAGCCAAAAACATTCAGTACTTC
V gene: TRBV7-9; CDR3 length: 13; J gene: TRBJ1-1; clone size: -; D gene: -; CDR3 protein: CASTPAGEPEAFF; CDR3 DNA: TGTGCCAGCACCCCCGCCGGGGAACCTGAAGCTTTCTTT
V gene: TRBV7-9; CDR3 length: 14; J gene: TRBJ1-2; clone size: few; D gene: -; CDR3 protein: CASSFRERLDGYTF; CDR3 DNA: TGTGCCAGCAGCTTCCGGGAACGTCTGGATGGCTACACCTTC
V gene: TRBV27; CDR3 length: 13; J gene: TRBJ2-1; clone size: -; D gene: -; CDR3 protein: CASSLSQGYEQFF; CDR3 DNA: TGTGCCAGCAGTTTATCCCAGGGCTATGAGCAGTTCTTC
V gene: TRBV12-3/TRBV12-4; CDR3 length: 17; J gene: TRBJ1-4; clone size: -; D gene: -; CDR3 protein: CASSLFLFQTGNEKLFF; CDR3 DNA: TGTGCCAGCAGTTTATTCCTATTCCAAACGGGGAATGAAAAACTGTTTTTT
V gene: TRBV7-9; CDR3 length: 15; J gene: TRBJ1-3; clone size: few; D gene: -; CDR3 protein: CASSLESSSGNTIYF; CDR3 DNA: TGTGCCAGCAGCTTAGAATCGAGCTCTGGAAACACCATATATTTT
V gene: TRBV7-2; CDR3 length: 14; J gene: TRBJ1-1; clone size: -; D gene: -; CDR3 protein: CASSLDRSNTEAFF; CDR3 DNA: TGTGCCAGCAGCCTGGACAGATCGAACACTGAAGCTTTCTTT
V gene: TRBV11-3; CDR3 length: 13; J gene: TRBJ2-3; clone size: few; D gene: -; CDR3 protein: CASSLGDGDTQYF; CDR3 DNA: TGTGCCAGCAGCTTAGGAGACGGAGATACGCAGTATTTT
V gene: TRBV10-3; CDR3 length: 13; J gene: TRBJ1-5; clone size: -; D gene: -; CDR3 protein: CAISEWPDQPQHF; CDR3 DNA: TGTGCCATCAGTGAGTGGCCGGATCAGCCCCAGCATTTT
V gene: TRBV19; CDR3 length: 15; J gene: TRBJ1-5; clone size: -; D gene: -; CDR3 protein: CASSTLPVSNQPQHF; CDR3 DNA: TGTGCCAGTAGTACCTTGCCAGTTAGCAATCAGCCCCAGCATTTT
V gene: TRBV27; CDR3 length: 12; J gene: TRBJ2-3; clone size: -; D gene: -; CDR3 protein: CASGLSVDTQYF; CDR3 DNA: TGTGCCAGCGGGTTGAGTGTAGATACGCAGTATTTT
V gene: TRBV28; CDR3 length: 12; J gene: TRBJ2-1; clone size: -; D gene: -; CDR3 protein: CASSFNRMEQFF; CDR3 DNA: TGTGCCAGCAGTTTTAACAGGATGGAGCAGTTCTTC
V gene: TRBV7-6; CDR3 length: 15; J gene: TRBJ1-2; clone size: -; D gene: -; CDR3 protein: CASSSYKQDIYGYTF; CDR3 DNA: TGTGCCAGCAGCTCCTATAAACAGGACATCTATGGCTACACCTTC
V gene: TRBV5-5; CDR3 length: 16; J gene: TRBJ2-2; clone size: few; D gene: -; CDR3 protein: CASSLWGVPNTGELFF; CDR3 DNA: TGTGCCAGCAGCTTGTGGGGGGTCCCGAACACCGGGGAGCTGTTTTTT
V gene: TRBV6-6; CDR3 length: 14; J gene: TRBJ2-7; clone size: -; D gene: -; CDR3 protein: CASSYSWGDYEQYF; CDR3 DNA: TGTGCCAGCAGTTACTCTTGGGGAGATTACGAGCAGTACTTC
V gene: TRBV28; CDR3 length: 17; J gene: TRBJ2-7; clone size: few; D gene: TRBD2; CDR3 protein: CASSPRTSGGAFYEQYF; CDR3 DNA: TGTGCCAGCAGTCCCAGGACTAGCGGGGGGGCCTTTTACGAGCAGTACTTC
V gene: TRBV12-3/TRBV12-4; CDR3 length: 15; J gene: TRBJ2-1; clone size: few; D gene: TRBD2; CDR3 protein: CASGPGRGGYNEQFF; CDR3 DNA: TGTGCCAGCGGCCCGGGGCGGGGGGGCTACAATGAGCAGTTCTTC
V gene: TRBV5-6; CDR3 length: 13; J gene: TRBJ1-5; clone size: few; D gene: -; CDR3 protein: CASSQVGNQPQHF; CDR3 DNA: TGTGCCAGCAGCCAAGTGGGCAATCAGCCCCAGCATTTT
V gene: TRBV7-6; CDR3 length: 17; J gene: TRBJ2-3; clone size: -; D gene: -; CDR3 protein: CASSKLPLGGSTDTQYF; CDR3 DNA: TGTGCCAGCAGCAAACTTCCACTGGGGGGATCTACAGATACGCAGTATTTT
V gene: TRBV19; CDR3 length: 15; J gene: TRBJ2-3; clone size: few; D gene: TRBD1; CDR3 protein: CASSTDRASTDTQYF; CDR3 DNA: TGTGCCAGTAGTACGGACAGGGCTAGCACAGATACGCAGTATTTT
V gene: TRBV25-1; CDR3 length: 14; J gene: TRBJ1-1; clone size: many; D gene: -; CDR3 protein: CASSYTGSVTEAFF; CDR3 DNA: TGTGCCAGCAGTTATACAGGGTCGGTCACTGAAGCTTTCTTT
V gene: TRBV12-5; CDR3 length: 12; J gene: TRBJ2-7; clone size: -; D gene: TRBD1; CDR3 protein: CASGPGGHEQYF; CDR3 DNA: TGTGCTAGTGGACCAGGGGGCCACGAGCAGTACTTC
V gene: TRBV27; CDR3 length: 12; J gene: TRBJ1-5; clone size: few; D gene: -; CDR3 protein: CASSYSNQPQHF; CDR3 DNA: TGTGCCAGCAGTTATAGCAATCAGCCCCAGCATTTT
V gene: TRBV29-1; CDR3 length: 13; J gene: TRBJ2-2; clone size: once; D gene: -; CDR3 protein: CSVSPQGTGELFF; CDR3 DNA: TGCAGCGTTTCTCCTCAGGGCACCGGGGAGCTGTTTTTT
V gene: TRBV12-3/TRBV12-4; CDR3 length: 13; J gene: TRBJ1-1; clone size: few; D gene: -; CDR3 protein: CASSAGPGTEAFF; CDR3 DNA: TGTGCCAGCAGTGCCGGCCCTGGGACTGAAGCTTTCTTT
V gene: TRBV7-2; CDR3 length: 15; J gene: TRBJ2-1; clone size: few; D gene: -; CDR3 protein: CASQLNGGYYNEQFF; CDR3 DNA: TGTGCCAGCCAACTCAATGGGGGGTACTACAATGAGCAGTTCTTC
V gene: TRBV11-2; CDR3 length: 15; J gene: TRBJ2-5; clone size: medium-sized; D gene: -; CDR3 protein: CASSFVARDKETQYF; CDR3 DNA: TGTGCCAGCAGCTTCGTGGCGAGGGACAAAGAGACCCAGTACTTC
V gene: TRBV7-2; CDR3 length: 12; J gene: TRBJ1-2; clone size: -; D gene: -; CDR3 protein: CASSPRSHGYTF; CDR3 DNA: TGTGCCAGCAGCCCCCGGTCGCATGGCTACACCTTC
V gene: TRBV12-3/TRBV12-4; CDR3 length: 14; J gene: TRBJ2-3; clone size: few; D gene: TRBD2; CDR3 protein: CASSFRGVGDTQYF; CDR3 DNA: TGTGCCAGCAGTTTTCGGGGGGTCGGAGATACGCAGTATTTT
V gene: TRBV2; CDR3 length: 12; J gene: TRBJ1-2; clone size: -; D gene: -; CDR3 protein: CASRDMASDYTF; CDR3 DNA: TGTGCCAGCAGAGACATGGCCTCGGACTACACCTTC
V gene: TRBV7-9; CDR3 length: 17; J gene: TRBJ2-4; clone size: few; D gene: -; CDR3 protein: CASSSPGPHIAKNIQYF; CDR3 DNA: TGTGCCAGCAGCTCGCCGGGACCCCATATAGCCAAAAACATTCAGTACTTC
V gene: TRBV7-8; CDR3 length: 12; J gene: TRBJ1-1; clone size: -; D gene: -; CDR3 protein: CASSLAGVEAFF; CDR3 DNA: TGTGCCAGCAGCTTAGCAGGGGTTGAAGCTTTCTTT
V gene: TRBV7-6; CDR3 length: 16; J gene: TRBJ2-7; clone size: few; D gene: TRBD2; CDR3 protein: CASSLLSGESSYEQYF; CDR3 DNA: TGTGCCAGCAGCTTGTTAAGCGGGGAAAGCTCCTACGAGCAGTACTTC
V gene: TRBV7-2; CDR3 length: 15; J gene: TRBJ1-4; clone size: -; D gene: -; CDR3 protein: CASSPTTGYNEKLFF; CDR3 DNA: TGTGCCAGCAGCCCAACGACGGGTTATAATGAAAAACTGTTTTTT
V gene: TRBV2; CDR3 length: 13; J gene: TRBJ2-1; clone size: many; D gene: -; CDR3 protein: CASSEPGHNEQFF; CDR3 DNA: TGTGCCAGCAGTGAGCCCGGACATAATGAGCAGTTCTTC
V gene: TRBV5-1; CDR3 length: 16; J gene: TRBJ2-7; clone size: -; D gene: TRBD1; CDR3 protein: CASSRTGTGGFFLQHF; CDR3 DNA: TGCGCCAGCAGCCGGACTGGGACAGGGGGCTTTTTCCTCCAACACTTC
V gene: TRBV7-3; CDR3 length: 15; J gene: TRBJ2-3; clone size: -; D gene: TRBD1; CDR3 protein: CASSHGTGGRDTQYF; CDR3 DNA: TGTGCCAGCAGCCATGGGACAGGGGGCCGGGATACGCAGTATTTT
V gene: TRBV10-3; CDR3 length: 16; J gene: TRBJ2-5; clone size: -; D gene: TRBD1; CDR3 protein: CAISEAGTGVEETQYF; CDR3 DNA: TGTGCCATCAGTGAAGCCGGGACAGGGGTGGAGGAGACCCAGTACTTC
V gene: TRBV12-3/TRBV12-4; CDR3 length: 18; J gene: TRBJ2-3; clone size: -; D gene: TRBD2; CDR3 protein: CASIGDPSGRVWTDTQYF; CDR3 DNA: TGTGCCAGCATTGGTGACCCTTCAGGGAGGGTTTGGACAGATACGCAGTATTTT
V gene: TRBV28; CDR3 length: 14; J gene: TRBJ2-7; clone size: -; D gene: TRBD1; CDR3 protein: CASTPQGLPEEQYF; CDR3 DNA: TGTGCCAGCACCCCACAGGGGCTACCTGAGGAGCAGTACTTC
V gene: TRBV7-8; CDR3 length: 13; J gene: TRBJ1-1; clone size: -; D gene: -; CDR3 protein: CASSWEPNTEAFF; CDR3 DNA: TGTGCCAGCAGCTGGGAACCCAACACTGAAGCTTTCTTT
V gene: TRBV7-6; CDR3 length: 13; J gene: TRBJ1-1; clone size: -; D gene: -; CDR3 protein: CASSIGPNTEAFF; CDR3 DNA: TGTGCCAGCAGCATCGGGCCAAACACTGAAGCTTTCTTT
V gene: TRBV7-6; CDR3 length: 15; J gene: TRBJ1-1; clone size: -; D gene: -; CDR3 protein: CASSSFRDKNTEAFF; CDR3 DNA: TGTGCCAGCAGCTCGTTCCGGGACAAGAACACTGAAGCTTTCTTT